This passage covers 24 T cell receptor beta chains from one sample sequenced in a study of CD8+ T cells in alopecia areata. Extracted from the samples, RNA was reverse transcribed into cDNA to serve as the sequencing template. The repertoire was sequenced with immunoSEQ multiplex PCR; TCRdb's copy has only in-frame clones and lacks some. The data hold 150,000 to 200,000 clones, with about three fifths observed a single time. Treatment defined: oral pan-JAK inhibitor, 5-10 mg twice daily. The specimen was CD4+ T cells sorted from blood, collected at week 4, from a patient treated with tofacitinib. All receptors come from a human donor with alopecia areata.

The chain uses TRBV2 and TRBJ2-5; TRBD2 might be the D (5 bases). The CDR3 spans 13 residues. Looked up from germline, CDR1 is SNHLY and CDR2 is FYNNEI. Trimming shortened V by 8 bases and J by 5 bases, and 15 bases separated the two germline ends. CDR3 protein: CASRLLVRETQYF. CDR3 nucleotides: TGTGCCAGCCGCCTACTAGTTCGGGAGACCCAGTACTTC.

The rearrangement uses TRBV30 and TRBJ1-2; D might be TRBD1 (5 bases). The V end was cut by 5 bases, the J end by 3 bases, with 19 bases between. The CDR3 sequence is 15 residues long. Germline V gene lookup returns CDR1 GTSNPN and CDR2 SVGIG (reference sequence). The CDR3 loop reads CAWGTLPGFHYGYTF. Here the CDR3 DNA reads TGTGCCTGGGGGACCCTTCCCGGCTTCCACTATGGCTACACCTTC.

The chain joins TRBV30 to TRBJ2-7, with 7 bases fitting TRBD1. The germline gives CDR1 GTSNPN, CDR2 SVGIG (reference sequence). V lost 5 bases to trimming and J lost 2 bases; unmatched junction nucleotides: 0. The length of the CDR3 is 11 residues. In nucleotides, the CDR3 is TGTGCCTGGGGGACAGCCTACGAGCAGTACTTC. It translates to CAWGTAYEQYF.

There are a few counts of this clone. This chain connects TRBV9 to TRBJ1-2; 7 nucleotides match TRBD1. This CDR3 has 14 residues. Trimming at V came to 2 bases and at J to 4 bases, leaving 5 bases not matched to a gene. Germline CDR1 SGDLS, CDR2 YYNGEE. The DNA of the CDR3 is TGTGCCAGCAGCGTCGGACAGGAGATCTATGGCTACACCTTC. Translation gives CASSVGQEIYGYTF.

This clone came up once. The chain links TRBV6-5 to TRBJ1-3, with D tentatively TRBD1 (6 bases). Trimming stripped 4 bases from V and 7 bases from J, with 11 bases between. The CDR3 sequence is 13 residues long. From germline, CDR1 is MNHEY and CDR2 SVGAGI. CDR3 DNA: TGTGCCAGCAGTTCCAGGGGTCTGAACACCATATATTTT. It is translated as CASSSRGLNTIYF.

The chain uses TRBV5-4 and TRBJ1-2, with D perhaps TRBD1 (6 bases). V dropped 0 bases and J dropped 8 bases, with 14 bases sitting between them. Germline V gene sequence: CDR1 SGHNT, CDR2 YYREEE (reference sequence). CDR3 length: 14 amino acids. The CDR3 loop reads CASSLVGGEEGYTF. The CDR3 coding sequence is TGTGCCAGCAGCTTGGTAGGGGGAGAAGAGGGCTACACCTTC.

This sequence joins TRBV9 and TRBJ2-6, with TRBD1 as a possible D gene (6 bases). This CDR3 spans 15 amino acids. Looked up from germline, CDR1 is SGDLS and CDR2 is YYNGEE. The germline V and J ends were trimmed by 1 base and 2 bases, with 7 bases remaining between them. The chain's CDR3 is CASSVNRAGANVLTF. The CDR3 coding sequence is TGTGCCAGCAGCGTAAACAGGGCTGGGGCCAACGTCCTGACTTTC.

This clone was found a few times. V gene TRBV30 combines with J gene TRBJ2-7; the D gene could be TRBD1 or TRBD2 (6 bases each). The CDR3 is 12 amino acids. From germline, CDR1 is GTSNPN and CDR2 SVGIG (reference sequence). V was trimmed by 4 bases and J by 3 bases, leaving 10 bases between them. Here the CDR3 DNA reads TGTGCCTGGAAACAGGGAGGCTACGAGCAGTACTTC. It codes for CAWKQGGYEQYF.

This chain uses TRBV29-1 with TRBJ2-2; 8 nucleotides line up with TRBD2. The CDR3 is made up of 16 amino acids. Germline-derived CDR1 and CDR2 are SQVTM and ANQGSEA. The V and J ends lost 2 bases and 4 bases, in that order; junction bases with no gene match: 9. In nucleotides, the CDR3 is TGCAGCGTTGAACTCCGCGGCGCGGGGGGCACCGGGGAGCTGTTTTTT. Its protein is CSVELRGAGGTGELFF.

This clone was counted once. V and J are TRBV7-2 and TRBJ2-1, with unresolved D. Germline CDR1 and CDR2: SGHTA and FQGNSA. This CDR3 has 14 amino acids. V was pared by 1 base and J by 0 bases, with 4 bases between. The CDR3 is CASSLDNSYNEQFF. The CDR3 DNA sequence: TGTGCCAGCAGCTTAGACAACTCCTACAATGAGCAGTTCTTC.

The rearrangement links TRBV30 to TRBJ2-5; possible D gene TRBD1, 6 bases. The CDR3 has 12 residues. The germline CDR1 and CDR2 sequences are GTSNPN and SVGIG (reference sequence). V lost 6 bases, J lost 5 bases, and 13 bases lay in between. The CDR3 DNA follows: TGTGCCTGTGACAGGTTAGGTGAGACCCAGTACTTC. Residues: CACDRLGETQYF.

The chain is built from TRBV5-1 and TRBJ2-5, with D possibly TRBD2 on 6 matching bases. Germline lookup yields CDR1 SGHRS and CDR2 YFSETQ. V lost 0 bases and J 5 bases, leaving 8 bases between the germline ends. The CDR3 spans 13 residues. The DNA for the CDR3 is TGCGCCAGCAGCTTGGTCGGAGGGGAGACCCAGTACTTC. This translates into CASSLVGGETQYF.

The chain links TRBV4-2 to TRBJ1-6, with TRBD1 matching over 7 bases. The CDR3 sequence is 15 residues long. Trimming took 0 bases from V and 10 from J; bases not matched to a gene: 6. Germline loops: CDR1 LGHNA, CDR2 YNFKEQ. CDR3: CASSQETGTTSPLHF. DNA for the CDR3: TGTGCCAGCAGCCAAGAGACAGGGACGACCTCACCCCTCCACTTT.

In its sample, this clone was seen once. V usage is TRBV15 and J usage is TRBJ2-2; no reliable D call. The CDR3 extends over 14 amino acids. Trimming pared 0 bases from V and 6 bases from J, leaving 8 bases between. Germline CDR1 and CDR2: LNHNV and YYDKDF (reference sequence). CDR3 DNA sequence: TGTGCCACCAGCAGAGATAATGGCGCCGGGGAGCTGTTTTTT. Its protein is CATSRDNGAGELFF.

The V gene is TRBV30, the J gene TRBJ2-5; D tentatively fits TRBD1 or TRBD2 (5 bases each). With 3 bases removed from V and 5 bases from J, the gap between germline ends came to 10 bases. The V gene's germline CDR1 is GTSNPN and CDR2 SVGIG (reference sequence). The CDR3 totals 12 residues. The CDR3 spells CAWRMGVETQYF. CDR3 bases: TGTGCCTGGAGGATGGGGGTTGAGACCCAGTACTTC.

CDR3 protein: CSVETGAVRGQYF. DNA for the CDR3: TGCAGCGTAGAGACAGGGGCCGTCCGTGGGCAGTACTTC. The chain combines TRBV29-1 with TRBJ2-7; 8 nucleotides match TRBD1. Germline V lookup: CDR1 SQVTM, CDR2 ANQGSEA. Germline trimming cut 6 bases from V and 9 bases from J; bases unmatched to any gene: 13. CDR3 length: 13 residues.

V usage is TRBV30 and J usage is TRBJ1-1; unclear D gene. The CDR3 sequence is 13 residues long. V was pared by 1 base and J by 1 base, with 7 bases between. The germline V gene has CDR1 GTSNPN and CDR2 SVGIG (reference sequence). CDR3 nucleotides: TGTGCCTGGAGTGAGGGAAAGAACACTGAAGCTTTCTTT. Its protein product is CAWSEGKNTEAFF.

This sequence joins TRBV6-1 and TRBJ1-5; D is uncertain. V lost 0 bases and J 5 bases, leaving 5 bases between the germline ends. This CDR3 comprises 13 residues. In germline, CDR1 is MNHNS, CDR2 SASEGT. This CDR3 reads CASSEAYHQPQHF. In DNA form, the CDR3 reads TGTGCCAGCAGTGAAGCGTATCATCAGCCCCAGCATTTT.

The chain employs TRBV30 and TRBJ1-6, with D tentatively TRBD1 (6 bases). This CDR3 contains 15 residues. The germline CDR1 and CDR2 sequences are GTSNPN and SVGIG (reference sequence). The V end lost 2 bases, the J end lost 13 bases, and 21 bases lay between the germline ends. The CDR3 here is CAWSKVRGPTRPLHF. The CDR3, as DNA: TGTGCCTGGAGTAAGGTCCGGGGGCCCACTCGGCCCCTCCACTTT.

The chain combines TRBV5-1 with TRBJ2-3; tentative D call: TRBD1 (5 bases). The germline V gene has CDR1 SGHRS and CDR2 YFSETQ. Trimming took off 5 bases at V and 0 bases at J, with 10 bases between the two ends. CDR3 length: 14 amino acids. The CDR3 is CASRVDRSTDTQYF. The CDR3 DNA is TGCGCCAGCAGGGTAGACAGAAGCACAGATACGCAGTATTTT.

Only a few counts were recorded for this clone. The chain joins TRBV9 to TRBJ1-2, with D unclear. Germline V CDR1 and CDR2: SGDLS, YYNGEE. The CDR3 length is 12 residues. The V end lost 7 bases, the J end lost 2 bases, and 9 bases lay between the germline ends. The CDR3 here is CASSKVNYGYTF. The DNA of the CDR3 is TGTGCCAGCTCCAAGGTCAACTATGGCTACACCTTC.

The rearrangement uses TRBV30 and TRBJ2-7; D not resolved. The CDR3 contains 14 residues. Germline lookup yields CDR1 GTSNPN and CDR2 SVGIG (reference sequence). Trimming shortened V by 4 bases and J by 3 bases, and 16 bases separated the two germline ends. CDR3 sequence reads: CAWTIAGLYYEQYF. Here the CDR3 DNA reads TGTGCCTGGACGATAGCAGGCCTATACTACGAGCAGTACTTC.

This clone was observed a single time. The CDR3 region is CASSTGTPQAEAFF. The CDR3 coding sequence is TGCGCCAGCAGCACGGGGACTCCGCAGGCTGAAGCTTTCTTT. The V and J genes are TRBV5-1 and TRBJ1-1, with a tentative D call TRBD1 (5 bases). This CDR3 region has 14 residues. V lost 4 bases, J lost 6 bases, and 16 bases lay in between. Germline CDR1 reads SGHRS; CDR2 reads YFSETQ.

The chain is built from TRBV6-1 and TRBJ1-2, with D possibly matching TRBD1 (6 bases). This CDR3 has 15 amino acids. Germline V gene data show CDR1 as MNHNS and CDR2 as SASEGT. The V gene lost 1 base and the J gene lost 6 bases, with 15 bases spanning the gap. For the CDR3, the DNA is TGTGCCAGCAGTGAAGTTTCCGGGGGCGCGGATGGCTACACCTTC. This translates into CASSEVSGGADGYTF.